The present T cell receptor beta chain was sequenced within a study of Ad26.COV2.S vaccination and SARS-CoV-2 variants. As for the study in general: In the study, Ad26.COV2.S was injected intramuscularly once, or twice 56 days apart. Study outcomes and limitations: Reported findings describe substantial breadth in spike-specific CD8+ and CD4+ T cell responses following vaccination. Researchers reported similar non-spike TCR breadth in vaccine and placebo recipients. It was vaccine recipients, not placebo recipients, who had the higher spike-specific TCR breadth.

Trimming removed 4 bases from V and 0 bases from J, with 13 bases in between. CDR3 length: 15 amino acids. Germline V gene lookup returns CDR1 SNHLY and CDR2 FYNNEI. Profiling relied on immunoSEQ multiplex PCR, and the TCRdb table lists in-frame clones only, not all of them. The sample has a few hundred thousand clones; almost 90% are singletons. Treatment here: around 19 received Ad26.COV2.S at low or high dose, single or two shots; 5 received placebo; per-sample allocation not given. The samples date from day 63 after the first vaccine or placebo injection. Worth noting for this clone: Antigen unknown.

This sequence was found in a person between 18 and 60 years old who received the Ad26.COV2.S COVID-19 vaccine or a placebo. V and J are TRBV2 and TRBJ2-7, with D possibly being TRBD2 (5 bases). The sequencing here drew on peripheral blood, taken in a trial of Ad26.COV2.S vaccine versus placebo. This chain's CDR3 is CASSGGVEASYEQYF. The DNA for the CDR3 is TGTGCCAGCAGTGGGGGAGTTGAGGCCTCCTACGAGCAGTACTTC.